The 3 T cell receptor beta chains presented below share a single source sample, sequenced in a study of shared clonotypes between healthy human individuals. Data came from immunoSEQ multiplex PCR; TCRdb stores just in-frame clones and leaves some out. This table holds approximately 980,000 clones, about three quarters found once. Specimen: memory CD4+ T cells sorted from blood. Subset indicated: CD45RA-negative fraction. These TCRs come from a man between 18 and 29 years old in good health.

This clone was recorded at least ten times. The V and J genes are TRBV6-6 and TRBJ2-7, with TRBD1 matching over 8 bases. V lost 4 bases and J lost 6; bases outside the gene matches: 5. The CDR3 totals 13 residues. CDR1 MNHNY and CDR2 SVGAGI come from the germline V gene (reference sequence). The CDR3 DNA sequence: TGTGCCAGCAGTTGGCAGGGGGCTCGCGAGCAGTACTTC. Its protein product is CASSWQGAREQYF.

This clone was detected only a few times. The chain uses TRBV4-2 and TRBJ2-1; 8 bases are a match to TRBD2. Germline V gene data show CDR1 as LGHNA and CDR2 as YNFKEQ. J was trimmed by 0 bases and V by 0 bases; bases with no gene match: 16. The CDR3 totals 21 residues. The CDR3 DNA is TGTGCCAGCAGCCAAGAGGGCGGGGGGACCTCGACCGCCTCCTCCTACAATGAGCAGTTCTTC. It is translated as CASSQEGGGTSTASSYNEQFF.

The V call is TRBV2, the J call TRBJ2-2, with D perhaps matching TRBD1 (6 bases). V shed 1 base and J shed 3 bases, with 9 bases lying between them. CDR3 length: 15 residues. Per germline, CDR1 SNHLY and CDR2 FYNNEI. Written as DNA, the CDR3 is TGTGCCAGCAGTGAAGACAGGGTCGACACCGGGGAGCTGTTTTTT. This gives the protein CASSEDRVDTGELFF.